The sequence of this T cell receptor (beta chain) was determined in a study of OX40 agonist ivuxolimab in advanced cancers. Study summary: Patients got intravenous ivuxolimab at 0.01 to 10 mg/kg every 2 weeks.

The germline gives CDR1 SGHRS, CDR2 YFSETQ. The CDR3 contains 15 residues. The V gene end was trimmed by 4 bases and the J gene end by 5 bases; junction bases not matched to a gene: 8. Findings and caveats of the study: Still undetermined is the antigen specificity of the expanded peripheral T cells. Relative to CD4+ cells, CD8+ T cells on average had more expanded clones.

Generated by immunoSEQ multiplex PCR, the TCRdb table keeps only in-frame clones and is missing some. There are 150,000 to 170,000 clones in the sample; around 94% occur only once, and around 0.33% lies in the top ten. This clone has a single count. Its antigen is undetermined. The receptor's source is an adult with an advanced solid tumor such as melanoma, head and neck, liver or kidney cancer. Sample: CD4+ or CD8+ T cells sorted from blood, taken in a trial of the OX40 agonist ivuxolimab. V and J are TRBV5-1 and TRBJ2-7; 11 nucleotides line up with TRBD1. The CDR3 DNA is TGCGCCAGCAGCGTCGGACAGGGGGCTGGGAACGAGCAGTACTTC. Protein: CASSVGQGAGNEQYF.